The 2 T cell receptor beta chains below all came from one sample that was sequenced in a study of cytomegalovirus exposure and HLA in healthy donors. Amplification used 60 Vbeta primers and 13 Jbeta primers. Using immunoSEQ multiplex PCR, the repertoire was profiled, and TCRdb retains in-frame clones only, with some absent. The sample holds under 150,000 clones, around 84% seen once. The sequencing input was PBMCs. The receptor source for this set is a young woman in good health and CMV-seropositive.

The gene calls are TRBV5-1 and TRBJ2-1, with 7 bases lining up with TRBD1. The V gene's germline CDR1 is SGHRS and CDR2 YFSETQ. After removal of 1 base from V and 2 bases from J, the junction contained 9 bases not matched to a gene. There are 17 residues in the CDR3. The DNA for the CDR3 is TGCGCCAGCAGCTTGATGGGAACAGGGGTACCCTACAATGAGCAGTTCTTC. Its translation: CASSLMGTGVPYNEQFF.

This rearrangement joins TRBV7-2 to TRBJ2-1, with TRBD1 identical over 9 bases. V trimming: 4 bases; J trimming: 4 bases; junction bases outside the gene matches: 17. Germline-derived CDR1 and CDR2 are SGHTA and FQGNSA. The CDR3 length is 19 residues. The CDR3 sequence is CASSSGQGREAFPYNEQFF. The CDR3 coding sequence is TGTGCCAGCAGCTCGGGACAGGGTAGGGAGGCTTTTCCTTACAATGAGCAGTTCTTC.